This T cell receptor (beta chain) came from a study of cytomegalovirus exposure and HLA in healthy donors. With 2 bases clipped from V and 8 bases from J, the junction kept 1 base outside the gene matches. The germline gives CDR1 SGHRS, CDR2 YFSETQ. This CDR3 comprises 12 residues. In the PCR, 60 Vbeta and 13 Jbeta primers were used. The repertoire was sequenced with immunoSEQ multiplex PCR; TCRdb's copy has only in-frame clones and lacks some. The profile shows over 150,000 clones, under 90% of them singletons. The chain uses TRBV5-1 and TRBJ1-2, with 9 bases matching TRBD1. Sequenced sample: PBMCs. This TCR was recovered from a boy between 2 and 15 years old in good health and CMV-seronegative. The CDR3 sequence: CASSFGQGGYTF. The CDR3 nucleotides read TGCGCCAGCAGCTTCGGACAGGGGGGCTACACCTTC. Complete variable domain (other parts from reference TRBV5-1 and TRBJ1-2): KAGVTQTPRYLIKTRGQQVTLSCSPISGHRSVSWYQQTPGQGLQFLFEYFSETQRNKGNFPGRFSGRQFSNSRSEMNVSTLELGDSALYLCASSFGQGGYTFGSGTRLTVV.